Below, 14 T cell receptor beta chains from the same sample are listed, as sequenced in a study of blood T cell repertoires in COVID-19. Some clones are missing from TCRdb's copy, which holds only in-frame ones; the method was immunoSEQ multiplex PCR. The sample includes roughly 200,000 clones, 75% to 90% of them seen just once. The specimen was PBMCs or T cells enriched from blood (not recorded which). The receptors shown here come from a woman in her 30s who had been exposed to COVID-19.

V is TRBV30 and J is TRBJ1-4, with D possibly being TRBD1 (6 bases). V gave up 1 base and J gave up 8 bases, with 11 bases separating them. CDR3 size: 13 residues. Germline-derived CDR1 and CDR2 are GTSNPN and SVGIG (reference sequence). The CDR3 region has the DNA TGTGCCTGGAGTGGACAGGTCGGAGAAAAACTGTTTTTT. Amino acids: CAWSGQVGEKLFF.

The V call is TRBV9, the J call TRBJ2-1; maybe TRBD1 (6 bases). Trimming removed 1 base from V and 5 bases from J, with 16 bases in between. Germline loops: CDR1 SGDLS, CDR2 YYNGEE. The CDR3 is made up of 16 amino acids. Here the CDR3 reads CASSVKGHGPNNEQFF. In DNA, the CDR3 is TGTGCCAGCAGCGTAAAGGGACACGGGCCGAACAATGAGCAGTTCTTC.

The chain links TRBV10-3 to TRBJ2-5, with TRBD2 matching 9 bases. The CDR3 is made up of 13 amino acids. Germline CDR1 reads ENHRY; CDR2 reads SYGVKD. V lost 4 bases, J lost 4 bases, and 1 base stayed unmatched. CDR3 nucleotides: TGTGCCATCAGTGTTAGCGGGGGAGAGACCCAGTACTTC. Translation: CAISVSGGETQYF.

The chain combines TRBV7-7 with TRBJ2-5, with TRBD1 matching 8 bases. The CDR3 spans 15 residues. Germline-derived CDR1 and CDR2 are SSHAT and FNYEAQ (reference sequence). After removal of 3 bases from V and 4 bases from J, the junction contained 7 bases not matched to a gene. The CDR3 sequence is CASSFADRAGETQYF. The CDR3, as DNA: TGTGCCAGCAGCTTTGCGGACAGGGCAGGAGAGACCCAGTACTTC.

This sequence joins TRBV11-2 and TRBJ2-7; D is undetermined. V was cut by 0 bases and J by 0 bases, with 6 bases left in between. Germline V gene data show CDR1 as SGHAT and CDR2 as FQNNGV. The CDR3 runs to 14 residues. The CDR3 region is CASSLDAVSYEQYF. CDR3 DNA sequence: TGTGCCAGCAGCTTAGATGCAGTCTCCTACGAGCAGTACTTC. The full variable domain, its missing parts supplied by reference TRBV11-2 and TRBJ2-7, is EAGVAQSPRYKIIEKRQSVAFWCNPISGHATLYWYQQILGQGPKLLIQFQNNGVVDDSQLPKDRFSAERLKGVDSTLKIQPAKLEDSAVYLCASSLDAVSYEQYFGPGTRLTVT.

The V gene is TRBV2, the J gene TRBJ1-2, with D possibly being TRBD1 (6 bases). Germline V gene sequence: CDR1 SNHLY, CDR2 FYNNEI. The V end was cut by 7 bases, the J end by 6 bases, with 15 bases between. The CDR3 extends over 13 amino acids. CDR3 coding DNA: TGTGCCAGCAACAGGGAAAGGGCCGATGGCTACACCTTC. It is translated as CASNRERADGYTF. Full variable domain (remainder filled in from reference TRBV2 and TRBJ1-2): EPEVTQTPSHQVTQMGQEVILRCVPISNHLYFYWYRQILGQKVEFLVSFYNNEISEKSEIFDDQFSVERPDGSNFTLKIRSTKLEDSAMYFCASNRERADGYTFGSGTRLTVV.

The chain uses TRBV15 and TRBJ1-5; TRBD1 might be the D (6 bases). CDR3 length: 13 amino acids. Germline values: CDR1 LNHNV, CDR2 YYDKDF (reference sequence). Trimming shortened V by 5 bases and J by 4 bases, and 9 bases separated the two germline ends. In nucleotides, the CDR3 is TGTGCCACCAGCCGGGACAAGAATCAGCCCCAGCATTTT. Its translation: CATSRDKNQPQHF.

The chain joins TRBV30 to TRBJ1-5; 11 positions match TRBD1. Per the germline V gene, CDR1 is GTSNPN and CDR2 is SVGIG (reference sequence). The V gene end was trimmed by 2 bases and the J gene end by 2 bases; junction bases not matched to a gene: 8. CDR3 length: 17 residues. This chain's CDR3 is CAWSSGGTGGGNQPQHF. The CDR3 DNA reads TGTGCCTGGAGTTCGGGGGGGACAGGGGGTGGCAATCAGCCCCAGCATTTT.

This chain links TRBV6-1 with TRBJ1-2; D is undetermined. CDR3 length equals 15 residues. Trimming removed 2 bases from V and 5 bases from J, with 15 bases in between. Germline CDR1 MNHNS, CDR2 SASEGT. CDR3 sequence (DNA): TGTGCCAGCAGTGAAACCCGACAAATCTTTTATGGCTACACCTTC. Translated: CASSETRQIFYGYTF.

The chain couples TRBV7-2 to TRBJ1-1; D is possibly TRBD1 (6 bases). CDR3 length equals 12 residues. Trimming cost V 5 bases and J 7 bases, with 11 bases left between them. CDR1 and CDR2 (germline): SGHTA, FQGNSA. The CDR3 DNA follows: TGTGCCAGCAGCCGGGACATTTATGAAGCTTTCTTT. This gives the protein CASSRDIYEAFF.

The chain links TRBV27 to TRBJ2-3; weak D call: TRBD2 (7 bases). V was clipped by 5 bases and J by 1 base, with 16 bases between them. Germline V CDR1 and CDR2: MNHEY, SMNVEV (reference sequence). CDR3 length equals 16 residues. The CDR3 is CASSLAIGGRTDTQYF. Written as DNA, the CDR3 is TGTGCCAGCAGTCTAGCAATCGGGGGGCGCACAGATACGCAGTATTTT.

This clone came up once. V and J are TRBV19 and TRBJ1-2; 7 positions agree with TRBD1. CDR1 is LNHDA, CDR2 SQIVND, per germline (reference sequence). This CDR3 contains 15 residues. The V gene end was trimmed by 1 base and the J gene end by 2 bases; junction bases not matched to a gene: 4. The CDR3: CASSIAPGQNYGYTF. The CDR3 DNA sequence: TGTGCCAGTAGTATAGCTCCGGGACAGAACTATGGCTACACCTTC.

The chain is built from TRBV19 and TRBJ2-3; D is possibly TRBD1 (6 bases). CDR3 length equals 14 residues. The V end lost 10 bases, the J end lost 0 bases, and 14 bases lay between the germline ends. Germline V gene data show CDR1 as LNHDA and CDR2 as SQIVND (reference sequence). The CDR3 nucleotides read TGTGCCATCGCCCGGACAGCTAGCACAGATACGCAGTATTTT. This codes for CAIARTASTDTQYF. Variable domain in full (rest from reference TRBV19 and TRBJ2-3): DGGITQSPKYLFRKEGQNVTLSCEQNLNHDAMYWYRQDPGQGLRLIYYSQIVNDFQKGDIAEGYSVSREKKESFPLTVTSAQKNPTAFYLCAIARTASTDTQYFGPGTRLTVL.

Turning to this clone: Other DNA sequences in this specimen translate into the identical CDR3. The V call is TRBV5-1, the J call TRBJ1-6; the D is unclear. Per the germline V gene, CDR1 is SGHRS and CDR2 is YFSETQ. V was trimmed by 0 bases and J by 7 bases, leaving 8 bases between them. This CDR3 is 14 amino acids long. CDR3 bases: TGCGCCAGCAGCTTGGGACAAAGAAATTCACCCCTCCACTTT. Its translation: CASSLGQRNSPLHF.